This paragraph reports one TCR beta chain. Antigen unknown. These data are taken from a study of T cells in Graves' hyperthyroidism and ophthalmopathy. Study-wide points: Stable hyperthyroidism was told apart from ophthalmopathy by a model built on 13 V-J features. Most clonotypes expanded in thyroid above 0.001 were likewise present in blood.

A lack of ophthalmopathy progression within 18 months defined stable Graves' hyperthyroidism. Patients were excluded because of uncontrolled infection, other autoimmune disease, pregnancy or lactation. RNA transcripts served as the template for amplifying TCR beta CDR3 regions. When the TCR CDR3 underwent first-round RT-PCR, the HTBI primer set was used. TCRdb itself ran the multiplex PCR reads through MiXCR, one entry per CDR3 protein. The table has 560,000 or so distinct CDR3 sequences, about 43% seen once. Germline V gene sequence: CDR1 MNHEY, CDR2 SVGEGT. V lost 2 bases and J lost 9, with 17 bases in between. This CDR3 spans 15 amino acids.

The chain links TRBV6-2 or TRBV6-3 to TRBJ1-5, with D unclear. This clonotype originated in a woman aged 18-29 years with Graves' hyperthyroidism. Sequenced input: peripheral blood or thyroid tissue (not recorded which). This CDR3 reads CASSYRDGKGRPQHF. DNA for the CDR3: TGTGCCAGCAGTTACCGAGACGGGAAGGGAAGGCCCCAGCATTTT.